This record covers a single T cell receptor beta chain. Vbeta (60) and Jbeta (13) primers were used in the PCR. Sequencing was performed with immunoSEQ multiplex PCR; in TCRdb, only in-frame clones are kept and a portion is missing. The sample lists 100,000 to 150,000 clones, 80% occurring once. CDR1 and CDR2 (germline): SGHTS, YDEGEE. V lost 4 bases and J lost 7; bases outside the gene matches: 4. The CDR3 length is 13 residues. This specimen belongs to a study of cytomegalovirus exposure and HLA in healthy donors. This chain connects TRBV5-8 to TRBJ2-1; 8 nucleotides agree with TRBD1. The receptor was derived from a young man in good health and CMV-seropositive. Sequenced sample: PBMCs. The CDR3 here is CASSAWTGNEQFF. CDR3 nucleotides: TGTGCCAGCAGCGCCTGGACAGGGAATGAGCAGTTCTTC.